This record covers a single T cell receptor beta chain. Antigen: not known. The sample comes from a study of CXCR3-negative and CXCR3-positive naive CD8 T cells. Study outcomes and limitations: TRBV-TRBJ usage matched between naive CXCR3-negative and CXCR3-positive cells but not between memory cells.

cDNA libraries for TRB were generated by 5' RACE incorporating UMI labels. Using the 5' RACE reads, TCRdb records one entry per CDR3 protein without DNA. This sample's table has fewer than 10,000 distinct CDR3 sequences. The sequence derives from a human donor in good health. Some clones in this sample may be carry-over from other donors' samples. The sequencing input was naive CXCR3- CD8+ T cells from blood. Regarding subset: CD45RO-CCR7+CD27+CD95- naive CD8+ T cells lacking CXCR3 (TNR3-).

The CDR3 spells CSARYGARVTEAFF. The V gene is TRBV20-1, the J gene TRBJ1-1; absent DNA, TCRdb's TRBD1 call cannot be checked. Germline values: CDR1 DFQATT, CDR2 SNEGSKA (reference sequence). The CDR3 contains 14 residues.